A selection of T cell receptor beta chains follows, all from one sample in a study of beta chain features in type 1 diabetes. The assay was immunoSEQ multiplex PCR, and TCRdb's table has in-frame clones only and misses some. Among more than 100,000 clones listed, under 30% were seen once. The sample was central memory CD4+ T cells from blood. The receptors here all came from a woman aged 18-29 years with type 1 diabetes. The conserved cysteine and the conserved F or W are not part of the CDR3 here. D genes are given only for firm matches. The size entry is marked missing in some rows and otherwise reads once, few, many or a size class.

J gene,clone size,V gene,D gene,CDR3 protein
TRBJ2-3,few,TRBV11-3,TRBD2,ASSLGSHSGSADTQY
TRBJ1-4,few,TRBV27,NA,ASSFNDRSNEKLF
TRBJ2-2,NA,TRBV2,TRBD2,ASSVVPAGDTGELF
TRBJ2-3,NA,TRBV5-1,TRBD2,ASSLSGVTDTQY
TRBJ1-1,NA,TRBV5-1,TRBD1,ASSLEGTGISEAF
TRBJ2-1,NA,TRBV28,NA,ASRRGGGLTEQF
TRBJ2-7,few,TRBV7-3,NA,ASSLMAGALTYEQY
TRBJ2-1,NA,TRBV18,TRBD2,ASSPLVTSGVNEQF
TRBJ2-5,NA,TRBV30,NA,AWSFTGGPVGTQY
TRBJ2-5,few,TRBV7-9,NA,ASRREQETQY
TRBJ1-5,NA,TRBV6-5,NA,ASRGPDQPQH
TRBJ1-2,NA,TRBV7-2,TRBD1,ASSKGGQGRNYGYT
TRBJ1-1,NA,TRBV18,NA,ASSPPDRWNTEAF
TRBJ2-2,few,TRBV9,NA,ASSAPDTWTLTGELF
TRBJ1-2,few,TRBV7-2,TRBD1,ASSLSQTGNGYT
TRBJ2-3,NA,TRBV4-2,TRBD2,ASSQVLAGEQY
TRBJ1-1,few,TRBV18,NA,ASSDSSNTEAF
TRBJ2-1,few,TRBV2,NA,ASSKDRDSDFNEQF
TRBJ2-1,few,TRBV5-1,TRBD2,ASSRGLAGDHSNEQF
TRBJ1-5,NA,TRBV10-3,NA,AISSGGNQPQH
TRBJ2-2,few,TRBV7-2,NA,ASSLVRETGELF
TRBJ1-2,few,TRBV5-4,TRBD1,ASSPITGTGGAESYGYT
TRBJ2-3,few,TRBV18,TRBD2,ASSPTSGSRDTQY
TRBJ1-1,few,TRBV9,NA,ASSVGQAHGAF
TRBJ2-1,few,TRBV29-1,TRBD2,SVDRGGSGAPTEQF
TRBJ1-5,NA,TRBV7-2,TRBD1,ASRAGGMDQPQH
TRBJ2-5,NA,TRBV7-9,NA,ASSVKAGASKETQY
TRBJ2-2,few,TRBV19,TRBD1,ASRDRGATGELF
TRBJ2-4,NA,TRBV30,TRBD2,AWDAGGENIQY
TRBJ1-4,few,TRBV27,NA,ASSTDTNEKLF
TRBJ1-5,few,TRBV6-5,TRBD1,ASRSDRDQPQH
TRBJ2-7,NA,TRBV6-1,NA,ASKSQGLTYEQY
TRBJ1-3,few,TRBV7-2,NA,ASSFAGNTIY
TRBJ2-6,NA,TRBV5-4,NA,ASSYLAQSISGANVLT
TRBJ2-1,NA,TRBV5-1,TRBD2,ASSEGLAGGSYNEQF
TRBJ2-1,NA,TRBV28,TRBD1,ASSFILGGGRQGDLNEQF
TRBJ2-1,few,TRBV28,TRBD1,ASSFRVTGPSGQF
TRBJ2-7,NA,TRBV5-1,TRBD1,ASSTGQGAYEQY
TRBJ2-3,NA,TRBV7-9,TRBD2,ASSWGLAGGLADTQY
TRBJ1-1,NA,TRBV19,NA,ASDIGRDAAGTEAF
TRBJ2-5,NA,TRBV10-3,TRBD2,AISDSSGVRETQY
TRBJ1-2,NA,TRBV18,TRBD1,ASSLEQGAYGYT
TRBJ2-5,few,TRBV5-1,NA,ASSIPGLQETQY
TRBJ2-3,few,TRBV5-1,NA,ASSLGPGTGTDTQY
TRBJ2-5,NA,TRBV5-6,NA,ASSFGLRGETQY